The clone carrying this T cell receptor beta chain was observed at least ten times. This sample is part of a study of early T cells in non-severe SARS-CoV-2 infection. Across the whole study: Alpha and beta chains were unpaired, from unsorted whole-blood bulk RNA.

TCRdb analysed the 5' RACE reads with MiXCR anew, one entry per CDR3 protein. The sample includes fewer than 85,000 distinct CDR3 sequences, approximately 15% seen only once; the top ten take nearly 4%. The CDR3 contains 16 residues. J was trimmed by 3 bases and V by 4 bases; bases with no gene match: 12. J is TRBJ2-7 and V is TRBV12-3 or TRBV12-4, with TRBD2 matching 7 bases. Sequencing was performed on whole blood, taken at baseline. This clonotype was sampled from an adult who was a healthcare worker with PCR-confirmed SARS-CoV-2 infection or an uninfected control (not recorded which). The CDR3 coding sequence is TGTGCCAGCAGTTCCCTGAGTAAAGCGGGAAACTACGAGCAGTACTTC. Translating gives CASSSLSKAGNYEQYF.